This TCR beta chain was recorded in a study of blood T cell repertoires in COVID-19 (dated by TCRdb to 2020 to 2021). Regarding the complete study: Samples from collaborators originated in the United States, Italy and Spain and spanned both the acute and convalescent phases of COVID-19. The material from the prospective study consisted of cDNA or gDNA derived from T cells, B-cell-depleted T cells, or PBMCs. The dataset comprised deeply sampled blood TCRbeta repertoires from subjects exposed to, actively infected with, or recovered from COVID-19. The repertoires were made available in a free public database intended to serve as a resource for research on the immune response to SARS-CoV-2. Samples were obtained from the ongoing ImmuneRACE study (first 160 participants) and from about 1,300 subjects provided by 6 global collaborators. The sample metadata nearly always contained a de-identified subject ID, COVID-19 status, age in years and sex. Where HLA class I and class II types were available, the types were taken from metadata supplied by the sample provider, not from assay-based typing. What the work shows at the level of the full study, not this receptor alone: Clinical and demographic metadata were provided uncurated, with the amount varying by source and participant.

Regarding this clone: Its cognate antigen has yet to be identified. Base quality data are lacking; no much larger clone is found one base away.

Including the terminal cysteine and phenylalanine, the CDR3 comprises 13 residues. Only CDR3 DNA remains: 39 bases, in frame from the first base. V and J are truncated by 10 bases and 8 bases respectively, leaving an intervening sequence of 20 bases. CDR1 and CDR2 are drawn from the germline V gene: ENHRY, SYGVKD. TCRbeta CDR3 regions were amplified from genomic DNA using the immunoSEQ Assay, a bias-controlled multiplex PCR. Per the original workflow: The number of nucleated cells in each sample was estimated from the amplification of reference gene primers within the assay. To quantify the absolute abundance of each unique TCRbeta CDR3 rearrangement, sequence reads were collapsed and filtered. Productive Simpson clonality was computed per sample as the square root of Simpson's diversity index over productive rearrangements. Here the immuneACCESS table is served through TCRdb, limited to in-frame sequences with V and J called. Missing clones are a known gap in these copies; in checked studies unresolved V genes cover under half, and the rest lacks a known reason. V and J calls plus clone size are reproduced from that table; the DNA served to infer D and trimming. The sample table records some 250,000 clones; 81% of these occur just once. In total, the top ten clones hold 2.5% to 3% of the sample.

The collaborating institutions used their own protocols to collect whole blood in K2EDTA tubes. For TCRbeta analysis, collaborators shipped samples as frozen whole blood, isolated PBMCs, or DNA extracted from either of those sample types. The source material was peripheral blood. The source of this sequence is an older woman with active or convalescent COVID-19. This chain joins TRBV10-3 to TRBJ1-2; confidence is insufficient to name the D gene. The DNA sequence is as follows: TGTGCCACCGGAAACCAGGAATACTTCGGCTACACCTTC. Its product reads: CATGNQEYFGYTF.